One T cell receptor (beta chain) is described in this entry. The clone's antigen remains unknown. This record belongs to a study of cytomegalovirus exposure and HLA in healthy donors (dated by TCRdb to 2015 to 2018). Some background on the complete study: In an earlier analysis of approximately 640 of the donors, approximately 300 Gb of sequence data and 90 million to 120 million unique TCR beta sequences from 180 million or so T cells were reported. An early release that covered fewer than 750 HLA-typed donors contained around 330 gigabases of sequencing data and approximately 85 million unique TCR sequences. Of the 398 genotyped donors, roughly 80% fell in the genetic ancestry cluster associated with self-reported Caucasian donors. The study was designed to test whether signatures of past pathogen exposure could be identified by cataloging public T cell receptors. The study profiled the T cell repertoires of 500 to 800 subjects by immunosequencing and related them to cytomegalovirus serostatus. Along with the approximately 650-subject first cohort, a separate validation cohort of about 110 different subjects was used. High-throughput TCR immunosequencing, statistical association of individual TCRs with disease status, and machine learning were combined to predict cytomegalovirus infection status. A later analysis re-analyzed previously published TCR beta repertoires from about 600 donors and added high-resolution HLA genotyping to study TCR occurrence patterns. Rather than drawing on any new phenotypic data, the later analysis identified candidate immune exposures from TCR beta sequences and the way those sequences occurred across donors. To decide whether each TCR beta V gene segment behaved as functional or pseudogenic, an earlier analysis of 587 of the donors relied on high-throughput TCR beta sequencing. Donor age, sex, ethnicity and CMV serostatus were compiled alongside the repertoire data. Genome-wide SNP genotypes for about 65% of the 666 donors were used in a later genetic analysis, which treated that subset as a discovery cohort. Every repertoire in the discovery cohort had been generated on one and the same sequencing platform. Class I and class II HLA loci were covered by the typing at four-digit resolution. The number of typed donors differed by locus: about 629-630 for A, B, C, DRB1 and DQB1; approximately 530 for DQA1; approximately 610 for DPA1; and 450 to 480 for DPB1. Several DR-DQ haplotypes were treated as single units for association and clustering because of strong linkage in the cohort. Among some 410 genotyped donors of the cohort, an average of around 240,000 unique TCR beta nucleotide sequences were sequenced per donor, approximately 20% of them non-productive.

The cohort was made up of around 720 healthy bone marrow donors. All cohort members were sampled while nominally healthy, although unrecorded immune exposures were likely present. The donor tested CMV seropositive, placing the donor among the 250 to 350 seropositive members of the cohort. A peripheral blood sample was collected from each donor, and TCR beta sequencing was performed on peripheral blood mononuclear cells. The Qiagen DNeasy Blood Extraction Kit was used to extract genomic DNA from the blood cell samples. The trim is 3 bases for V and 7 bases for J, with a gap of 17 bases between the germline ends. CDR1 SGHNT and CDR2 YYREEE were looked up in the germline V gene (reference sequence). Inclusive of the bounding cysteine and phenylalanine, the CDR3 is 16 residues long. Just the 48-base CDR3 DNA is kept, in frame starting at base 1. Libraries were constructed by the immunoSEQ multiplex PCR assay. For the multiplex PCR, a mixture combining 60 forward primers for TCR Vbeta segments and 13 reverse primers for TCR Jbeta segments was used. Amplification of the CDR3 region of rearranged TCR beta genes was performed with a multiplex PCR assay on genomic DNA. On the Illumina HiSeq System, the amplified TCR beta libraries were sequenced as 87-base-pair reads. On the study's bioinformatics: In a later analysis, roughly 80 million unique TCR beta chains were counted across the roughly 670 repertoires, and around 11 million of these chains were shared by at least two donors. A nearest-neighbor algorithm error-corrected the raw reads and collapsed the reads into unique sequences, merging closely related sequences to remove PCR and sequencing errors. V, D and J gene segments were assigned by aligning CDR3 sequences to IMGT reference sequences. For a sequence to be retained, at least a six-nucleotide match to both a V gene segment and a J gene segment was required. Rearrangements were classified as productive when the CDR3 lacked stop codons and remained in frame with V and J, and all other rearrangements were classified as non-productive. CDR3 was defined according to IMGT convention as the region running from the second conserved V-encoded cysteine to the conserved J-encoded phenylalanine. The earlier analysis of about 560 of the donors excluded any sequence lacking an unambiguous match to a single V gene segment. In an earlier analysis of several hundred of the donors, V segments were called functional above 56.7% productive rearrangements and were called segregating when the between-donor standard deviation exceeded 5%. A statistical classification framework was built to diagnose cytomegalovirus status from the catalog of TCR beta chain sequences. V and J gene assignment, in a later analysis, came from comparing TCR nucleotide sequences with IMGT/GENE-DB human TR gene sequences. In a later analysis, CDR3 sequences and most-parsimonious VDJ recombination scenarios were assigned using the TCRdist pipeline. In a later analysis, every TCR beta chain was defined by the combination of its CDR3 amino acid sequence and its V-gene family, and reads without a unique V-gene family were dropped. To address suspected cross-contamination and a sequencing artifact, a later analysis removed under 600 highly shared, low-generation-probability nucleotide sequences. A later analysis calculated a clonal expansion index for each public chain from normalized within-repertoire ranks of inferred template counts. A later analysis computed generation probabilities with a VDJ recombination model fitted to out-of-frame rearrangements, and checked the results against IGoR. In a later analysis, TCR-TCR, TCR-HLA and TCR-CMV co-occurrence was scored with hypergeometric tests, and a repertoire-size bias correction was applied to TCR pairs. A later analysis estimated false discovery rates by permuting HLA or CMV assignments 20 times. In a later analysis, co-occurring TCRs were grouped using DBSCAN, and TCRdist sequence similarity was added for clustering within HLA-allele-positive subsets. Repertoires with fewer than 30,000 or more than 120,000 public chains were left out of co-occurrence clustering, as were a few repertoires with anomalous nucleotide sharing. TCRdb's version of the immuneACCESS table is confined to in-frame rearrangements and falls short of the full clone set. An unresolved V gene accounts for under half of the shortfall where checked; the remainder is of unknown origin. V, J and clone size derive from that table, while D and trimming were established from the DNA sequence. The sample table gives some 76,000 clones. Clones ranked in the top ten supply 2% to 3% of the sample.

Findings and caveats that apply to the study as a whole: An association between a missense DCLRE1C variant and V-gene and J-gene trimming of TCR beta chains was found in a later genetic analysis and replicated in an independent cohort. Linkage disequilibrium might explain the correlated functional status among segregating V segments, but an unknown experimental factor could not be ruled out. The presence/absence analyses assumed that sequencing depth was roughly uniform across donors, and that assumption may not be true. Cytomegalovirus status was reported to be diagnosed by the classifier with high specificity and sensitivity in both the original and validation cohorts. In a later analysis, HLA-associated TCR beta chains showed more clonal expansion and lower generation probabilities than non-associated chains that were equally common. According to a later genetic analysis, donors in an Asian-associated ancestry cluster had fewer N-insertions in productive TCRs than the roughly 670-donor mean. In a later analysis, the rate of TCR association differed among HLA loci, with DRB1 alleles having the most associated TCRs and HLA-C alleles having the fewest. CMV serostatus was the only immune exposure information available for the cohort. HLA typing was unavailable for some donors at each locus, so association tests used only the typed subset. In the study, approximately 150 TCR beta chains were listed as associated with cytomegalovirus. It was suggested by the authors that the approach could potentially be generalized to other disease states and immunological phenotypes. In a later analysis, most CMV-associated TCR beta chains were found to appear HLA-restricted, with HLA associations seemingly driven largely by CMV exposure. When HLA alleles, especially DR and DQ, strongly co-occurred, attributing TCR associations to individual alleles was difficult. Most TCR sequences were observed very rarely across donors, whereas some public TCRs were present in many individuals. The sequencing pipeline was judged likely to have produced a cluster of highly shared sequence variants as a technical artifact. In an earlier analysis of some 500 of the donors, most TCR beta V segments were observed in productive rearrangements about 90% or about 30% of the time, broadly matching IMGT annotations. Some IMGT-functional V segments, including TRBV6-2 and TRBV6-3, could not be told apart with the 87-base-pair reads, so those segments were excluded. Only TCR beta chains were sequenced in this cohort, and the absence of alpha or paired-chain data limited detectable features. According to a later analysis, parvovirus B19, influenza, CMV and Epstein-Barr virus appeared linked to several top co-occurrence clusters. A further reported finding was that TCR beta sequences accurately predicted the HLA-A and HLA-B alleles for most subjects in the first cohort. In a later analysis, over 15,000 TCR beta sequences were associated with specific HLA alleles at a false discovery rate of 0.05. In vitro tests confirmed that three of the cytomegalovirus-associated TCR beta chains recognize cytomegalovirus antigens. Because counts were too low, roughly 16 rarely observed V segments, including chromosome 9 orphons, were excluded from the earlier analysis of 587 of the donors.

This receptor chain uses TRBV5-4 and TRBJ1-6; a weak D assignment points to TRBD1 (5 bases agree). The source of this sequence is a female donor in good health and CMV-seropositive. Material: PBMCs. The CDR3 amino acid sequence is: CASSSREAGPNSPLHF. The sequence in DNA is TGTGCCAGCAGCTCCCGAGAGGCAGGGCCGAATTCACCCCTCCACTTT.